Described below is a single T cell receptor beta chain sequence and its context. The sample comes from a study of blood T cell repertoires in COVID-19. Per the germline V gene, CDR1 is KGHSH and CDR2 is LQKENI. The CDR3 consists of 15 residues. The ends were cut back, 3 bases at V and 2 bases at J, with 11 bases in the middle. Repertoires were generated with immunoSEQ multiplex PCR, while TCRdb's copy carries only in-frame clones and drops some. The table includes 35,000 to 45,000 clones, 86% detected once. The chain uses TRBV18 and TRBJ1-3; the D gene is possibly TRBD1 (6 bases). This TCR was sampled from a man aged 65 to 79 with acute or convalescent COVID-19. The sample consisted of peripheral blood. For the CDR3, the DNA is TGTGCCAGCTCACCTCTGGACAGCCCTGGAAACACCATATATTTT. Translation gives CASSPLDSPGNTIYF.